This TCR beta chain emerged from a study of cytotoxic CD8 clonotypes in ibrutinib-treated CLL. Study conclusions and caveats: An increase in clonality occurred at ibrutinib response, followed by a return toward baseline at progression.

Clones were sequenced by immunoSEQ multiplex PCR, and TCRdb holds only the in-frame ones, with some missing. The table includes approximately 120,000 clones, 55% to 75% detected once. This clone has a single count. The antigen remains undetermined. Genomic DNA in a quantity of about 2 micrograms was derived from cryopreserved PBMCs for TCR beta libraries. This CDR3 is built from 14 residues. Losses at the gene ends were 0 bases for V and 4 bases for J; bases not matched to a gene: 1. In germline, CDR1 is SGDLS, CDR2 YYNGEE. The sample was PBMCs, taken after 24 months of ibrutinib treatment. This chain connects TRBV9 to TRBJ1-5; 7 bases fit TRBD1. The sequence was obtained from a human donor with chronic lymphocytic leukemia. The CDR3 DNA is TGTGCCAGCAGCGTAGGGGACAGAAATCAGCCCCAGCATTTT. Encoded protein: CASSVGDRNQPQHF.